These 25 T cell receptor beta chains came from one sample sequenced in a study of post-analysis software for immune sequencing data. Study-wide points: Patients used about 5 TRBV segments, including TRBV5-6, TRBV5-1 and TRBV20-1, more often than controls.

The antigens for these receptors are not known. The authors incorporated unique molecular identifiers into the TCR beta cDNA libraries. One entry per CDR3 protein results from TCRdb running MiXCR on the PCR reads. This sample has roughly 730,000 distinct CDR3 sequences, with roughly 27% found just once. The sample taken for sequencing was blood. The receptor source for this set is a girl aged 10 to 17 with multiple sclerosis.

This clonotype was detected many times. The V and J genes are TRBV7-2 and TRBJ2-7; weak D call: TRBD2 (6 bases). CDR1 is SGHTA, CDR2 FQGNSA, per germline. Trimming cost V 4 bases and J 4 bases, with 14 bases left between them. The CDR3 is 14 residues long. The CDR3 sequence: CASSSSGEQYEQYF. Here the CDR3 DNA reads TGTGCCAGCAGCTCATCGGGAGAGCAGTACGAGCAGTACTTC.

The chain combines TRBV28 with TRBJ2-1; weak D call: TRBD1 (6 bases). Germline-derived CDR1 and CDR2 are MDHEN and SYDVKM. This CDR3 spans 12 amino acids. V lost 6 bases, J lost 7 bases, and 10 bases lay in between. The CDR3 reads CASSGDTNEQFF. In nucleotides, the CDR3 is TGTGCCAGCAGCGGGGACACAAATGAGCAGTTCTTC.

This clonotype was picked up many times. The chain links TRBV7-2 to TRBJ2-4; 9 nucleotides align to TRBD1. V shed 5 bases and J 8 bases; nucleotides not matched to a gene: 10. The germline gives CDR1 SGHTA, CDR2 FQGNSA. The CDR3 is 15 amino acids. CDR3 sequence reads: CASSTRDDRGDIQYF. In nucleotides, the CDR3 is TGTGCCAGCAGCACGCGAGATGACAGGGGGGACATTCAGTACTTC.

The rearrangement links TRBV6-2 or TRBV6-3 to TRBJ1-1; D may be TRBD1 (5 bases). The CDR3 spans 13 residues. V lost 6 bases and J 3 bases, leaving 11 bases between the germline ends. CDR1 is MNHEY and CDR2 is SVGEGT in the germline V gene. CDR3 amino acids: CASRGDQDTEAFF. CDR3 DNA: TGTGCCAGCAGGGGGGACCAGGACACTGAAGCTTTCTTT.

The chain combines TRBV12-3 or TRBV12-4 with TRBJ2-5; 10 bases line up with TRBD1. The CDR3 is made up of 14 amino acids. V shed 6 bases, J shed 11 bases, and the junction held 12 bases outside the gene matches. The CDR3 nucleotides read TGTGCCAGCAGCCGGACAGGGGGTTTCTACGGGCAGTACTTC. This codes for CASSRTGGFYGQYF.

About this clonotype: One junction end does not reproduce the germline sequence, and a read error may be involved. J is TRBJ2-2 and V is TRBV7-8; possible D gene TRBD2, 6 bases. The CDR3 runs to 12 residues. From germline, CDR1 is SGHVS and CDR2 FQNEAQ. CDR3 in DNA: TGTGCCGAACCCACCGCCACGGGGGAGCTGTTGTTT. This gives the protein CAEPTATGELLF.

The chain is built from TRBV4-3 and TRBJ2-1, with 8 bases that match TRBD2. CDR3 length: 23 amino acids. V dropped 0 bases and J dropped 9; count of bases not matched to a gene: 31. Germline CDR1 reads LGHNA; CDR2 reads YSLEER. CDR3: CASSQEGLVRGTAAWPIPGEQFF. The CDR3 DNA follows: TGCGCCAGCAGCCAAGAGGGACTAGTACGTGGGACCGCCGCCTGGCCGATTCCTGGTGAGCAGTTCTTC.

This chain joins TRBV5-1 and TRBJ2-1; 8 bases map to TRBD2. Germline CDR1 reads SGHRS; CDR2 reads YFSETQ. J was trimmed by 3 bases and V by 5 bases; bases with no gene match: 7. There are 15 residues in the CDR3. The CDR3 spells CASRYSSGVYNEQFF. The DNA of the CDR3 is TGCGCCAGCAGATATAGTAGCGGGGTCTACAATGAGCAGTTCTTC.

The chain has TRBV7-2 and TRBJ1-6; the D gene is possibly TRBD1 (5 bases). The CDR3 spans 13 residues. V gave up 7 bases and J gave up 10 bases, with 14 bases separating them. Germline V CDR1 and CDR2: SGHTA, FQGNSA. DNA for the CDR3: TGTGCCAGCATCCGGTCGGGGGACTCACCCCTCCACTTT. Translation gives CASIRSGDSPLHF.

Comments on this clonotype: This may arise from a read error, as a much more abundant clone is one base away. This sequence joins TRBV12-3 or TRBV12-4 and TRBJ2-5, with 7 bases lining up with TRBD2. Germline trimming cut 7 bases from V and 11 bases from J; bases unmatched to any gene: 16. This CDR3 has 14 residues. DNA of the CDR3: TGTGCCAGCACCCGACTAGCCTCCTACAATGAGCAGTACTTC. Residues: CASTRLASYNEQYF.

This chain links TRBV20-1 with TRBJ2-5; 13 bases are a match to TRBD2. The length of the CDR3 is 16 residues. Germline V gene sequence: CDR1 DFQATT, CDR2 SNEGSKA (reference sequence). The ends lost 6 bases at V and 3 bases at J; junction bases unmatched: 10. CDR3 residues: CSATRTSGGVKETQYF. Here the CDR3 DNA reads TGCAGTGCAACCCGGACTAGCGGGGGAGTAAAAGAGACCCAGTACTTC.

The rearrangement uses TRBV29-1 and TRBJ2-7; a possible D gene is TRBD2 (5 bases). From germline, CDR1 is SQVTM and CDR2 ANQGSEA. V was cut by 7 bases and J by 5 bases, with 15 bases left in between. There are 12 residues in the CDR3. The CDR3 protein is CSAGGRADEQYF. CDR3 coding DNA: TGCAGCGCTGGCGGCAGAGCGGACGAGCAGTACTTC.

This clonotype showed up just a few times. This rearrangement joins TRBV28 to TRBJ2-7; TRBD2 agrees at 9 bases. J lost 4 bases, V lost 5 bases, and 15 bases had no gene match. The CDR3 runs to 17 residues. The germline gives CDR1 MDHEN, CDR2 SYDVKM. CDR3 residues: CASSPRASGIGLYEQYF. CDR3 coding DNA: TGTGCCAGCAGTCCCCGGGCTAGCGGGATAGGCCTTTACGAGCAGTACTTC.

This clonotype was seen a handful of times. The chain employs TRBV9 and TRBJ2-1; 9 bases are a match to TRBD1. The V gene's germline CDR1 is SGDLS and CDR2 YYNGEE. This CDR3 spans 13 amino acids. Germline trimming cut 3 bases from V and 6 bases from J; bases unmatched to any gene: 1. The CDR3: CASSGGQGNEQFF. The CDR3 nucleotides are TGTGCCAGCAGCGGGGGACAGGGCAATGAGCAGTTCTTC.

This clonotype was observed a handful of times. The CDR3 bases are TGTGCCAGCAGCTCCCTAACAGGGGTGAGCTCCTACAATGAGCAGTTCTTC. Its translation: CASSSLTGVSSYNEQFF. The gene calls are TRBV13 and TRBJ2-1, with 7 bases lining up with TRBD1. The junction had 9 bases not matched to a gene; V was cut back by 4 bases and J by 0 bases. The CDR3 is 17 residues long. CDR1 is PRHDT and CDR2 is FYEKMQ in the germline V gene (reference sequence).

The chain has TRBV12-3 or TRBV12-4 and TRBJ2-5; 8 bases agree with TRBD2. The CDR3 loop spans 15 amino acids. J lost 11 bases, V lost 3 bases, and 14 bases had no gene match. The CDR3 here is CASSLSGGPVNEQYF. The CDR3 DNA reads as TGTGCCAGCAGTTTGTCGGGAGGGCCGGTCAATGAGCAGTACTTC.

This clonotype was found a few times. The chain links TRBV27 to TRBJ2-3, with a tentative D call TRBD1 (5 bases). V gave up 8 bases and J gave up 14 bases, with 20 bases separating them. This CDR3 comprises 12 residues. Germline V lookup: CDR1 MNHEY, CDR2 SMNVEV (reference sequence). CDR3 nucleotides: TGTGCCAGCCAGCCTTGGGGCCGTGGCCTGTATTTT. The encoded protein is CASQPWGRGLYF.

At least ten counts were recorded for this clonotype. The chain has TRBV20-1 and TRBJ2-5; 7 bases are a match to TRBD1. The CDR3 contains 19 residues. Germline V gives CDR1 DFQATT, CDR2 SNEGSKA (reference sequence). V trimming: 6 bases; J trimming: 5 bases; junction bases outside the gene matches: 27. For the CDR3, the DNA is TGCAGTGCCGCCCCATCGACAGGGCGGCATGCGAGCAACAGGGAGACCCAGTACTTC. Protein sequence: CSAAPSTGRHASNRETQYF.

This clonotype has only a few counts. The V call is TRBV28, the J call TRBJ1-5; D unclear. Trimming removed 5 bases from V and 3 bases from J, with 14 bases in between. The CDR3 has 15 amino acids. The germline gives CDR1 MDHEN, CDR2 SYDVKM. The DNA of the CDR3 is TGTGCCAGCAGTCCCCATCACGGGAACAATCAGCCCCAGCATTTT. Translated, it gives CASSPHHGNNQPQHF.

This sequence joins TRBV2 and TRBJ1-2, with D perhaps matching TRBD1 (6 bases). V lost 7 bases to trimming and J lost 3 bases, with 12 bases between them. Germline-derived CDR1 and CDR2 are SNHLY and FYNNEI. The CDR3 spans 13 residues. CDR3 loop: CASNWDTDYGYTF. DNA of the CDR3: TGTGCCAGCAACTGGGACACGGACTATGGCTACACCTTC.

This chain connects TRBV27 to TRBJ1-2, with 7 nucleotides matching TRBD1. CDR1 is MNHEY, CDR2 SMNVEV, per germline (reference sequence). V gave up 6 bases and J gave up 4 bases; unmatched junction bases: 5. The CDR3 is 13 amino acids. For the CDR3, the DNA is TGTGCCAGCAGCGGGACAGCCCTCTATGGCTACACCTTC. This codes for CASSGTALYGYTF.

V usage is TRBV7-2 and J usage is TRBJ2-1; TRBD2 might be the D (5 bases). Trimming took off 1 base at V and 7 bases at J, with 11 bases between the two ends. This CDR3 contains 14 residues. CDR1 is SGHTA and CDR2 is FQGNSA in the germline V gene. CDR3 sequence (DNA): TGTGCCAGCAGCTTAGTTCTCCCGGGGAATGAGCAGTTCTTC. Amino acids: CASSLVLPGNEQFF.

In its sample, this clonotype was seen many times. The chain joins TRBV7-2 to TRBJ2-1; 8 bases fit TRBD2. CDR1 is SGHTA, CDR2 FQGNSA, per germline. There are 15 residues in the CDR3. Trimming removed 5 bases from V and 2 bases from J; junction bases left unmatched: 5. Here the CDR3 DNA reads TGTGCCAGCAGCCTGAGCGGGGGCCCCTACAATGAGCAGTTCTTC. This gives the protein CASSLSGGPYNEQFF.

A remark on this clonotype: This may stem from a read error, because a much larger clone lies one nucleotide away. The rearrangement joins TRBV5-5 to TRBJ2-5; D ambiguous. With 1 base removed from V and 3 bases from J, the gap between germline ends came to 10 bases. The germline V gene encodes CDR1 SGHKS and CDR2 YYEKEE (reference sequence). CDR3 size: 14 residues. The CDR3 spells CASSLSVWEETQYF. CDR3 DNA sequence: TGTGCCAGCAGCTTGTCGGTGTGGGAAGAGACCCAGTACTTC. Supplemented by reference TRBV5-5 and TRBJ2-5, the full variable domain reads DAGVTQSPTHLIKTRGQQVTLRCSPISGHKSVSWYQQVLGQGPQFIFQYYEKEERGRGNFPDRFSARQFPNYSSELNVNALLLGDSALYLCASSLSVWEETQYFGPGTRLLVL.

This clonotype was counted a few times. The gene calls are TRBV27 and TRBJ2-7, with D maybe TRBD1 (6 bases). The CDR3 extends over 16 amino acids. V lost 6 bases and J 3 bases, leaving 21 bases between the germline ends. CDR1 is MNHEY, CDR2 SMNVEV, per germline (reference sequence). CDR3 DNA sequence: TGTGCCAGCAGGGGGGCCGGGCTGCCGGACCTCTACGAGCAGTACTTC. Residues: CASRGAGLPDLYEQYF.